This is a list of T cell receptor beta chains from one sample in a study of identical twins. TCRdb fed the 5' RACE reads into MiXCR, producing one record per CDR3 protein. The profile shows roughly 770,000 distinct CDR3 sequences, roughly 18% of them singletons. These same records also appear under a second study, on T cells expressing NK-cell markers.

Sequenced material: PBMCs. These receptors came from a woman between 18 and 30 years old in good health. Each CDR3 is given with its conserved first and last residue. D genes are given only for firm matches. Size values are once, few and many counts, or a class for expanded clones, and some rows have none.

j_gene	v_gene	d_gene	abundance	len	CDR3nt	CDR3aa
TRBJ2-3	TRBV9	TRBD2	-	16	TGTGCCAGCAGCGCAACTGTGTGGGGGGAGGGGGATACGCAGTATTTT	CASSATVWGEGDTQYF
TRBJ1-1	TRBV14	-	-	12	TGTGCCAGCAGCCGCGACTACGGGACGGCTTTCTTT	CASSRDYGTAFF
TRBJ2-1	TRBV5-1	TRBD2	-	14	TGCGCCAGCAGCTTGGGACTAGCGAGGCATGAGCAGTTCTTC	CASSLGLARHEQFF
TRBJ2-2	TRBV10-3	TRBD2	few	16	TGTGCCATCAGTCCGGGACTAGCGGGAACATCGGGGGAGCTGTTTTTT	CAISPGLAGTSGELFF
TRBJ2-7	TRBV27	TRBD2	-	14	TGTGCCAGCAGTTTTTCAGCGGGAGGCTACGAGCAGTACTTC	CASSFSAGGYEQYF
TRBJ2-3	TRBV27	TRBD1	-	15	TGTGCCAGCAGTCCCCGGGACAGGGTCACAGATACGCAGTATTTT	CASSPRDRVTDTQYF
TRBJ2-3	TRBV29-1	-	many	17	TGCAGCGTCGCCGGGACCCCATCTATGCCTAGCACAGATACGCAGTATTTT	CSVAGTPSMPSTDTQYF
TRBJ2-3	TRBV7-8	TRBD2	-	14	TGTGCCGTGGGGAGCGGGAGATTGGCAGATACGCAGTATTTT	CAVGSGRLADTQYF
TRBJ1-4	TRBV14	-	once	14	TGTGCCAGCAGCCTACAGGAAAATAATGAAAAACTGTTTTTT	CASSLQENNEKLFF
TRBJ2-7	TRBV12-3/TRBV12-4	-	many	14	TGTGCCAGCAGTTTATATAAGGGATCCTACGAGCAGTACTTC	CASSLYKGSYEQYF
TRBJ2-7	TRBV13	-	-	13	TGTGCCAGCAGCTTAGGCCGTGGGGCAGAGCAGTACTTC	CASSLGRGAEQYF
TRBJ1-1	TRBV5-1	-	-	14	TGCGCCAGCAGCAGGTTACAAGGGGACACTGAAGCTTTCTTT	CASSRLQGDTEAFF
TRBJ2-5	TRBV20-1	-	-	13	TGCAGTGCCCGTCCCTGGGGTGGAGAGACCCAGTACTTC	CSARPWGGETQYF
TRBJ2-3	TRBV6-2/TRBV6-3	-	-	16	TGTGCCAGCAGTTATTCGGACGTGATCTACACAGATACGCAGTATTTT	CASSYSDVIYTDTQYF
TRBJ1-2	TRBV7-9	TRBD1	-	15	TGTGCCAGCAGCTTCGCCCTTGGACAGGGTGGTGGCTACACCTTC	CASSFALGQGGGYTF
TRBJ2-1	TRBV24-1	-	-	12	TGTGCCACCAGCAAGGACAACGATGAGCAGTTCTTC	CATSKDNDEQFF
TRBJ2-7	TRBV11-2	-	-	15	TGTGCCAGCAGCTCCACTCACCGTATCTCCTACGAGCAGTACTTC	CASSSTHRISYEQYF
TRBJ2-1	TRBV12-3/TRBV12-4	-	few	12	TGTGCCAGCAACTATAACGCAAATGAGCAGTTCTTC	CASNYNANEQFF
TRBJ2-5	TRBV20-1	-	few	14	TGCAGTGCTAGTAAGGAGGGGAATCAAGAGACCCAGTACTTC	CSASKEGNQETQYF
TRBJ2-3	TRBV9	TRBD2	-	16	TGTGCCAGCAGCGAGGGTCTAGCGGGTAACACAGATACGCAGTATTTT	CASSEGLAGNTDTQYF
TRBJ2-7	TRBV14	TRBD2	many	15	TGTGCCAGCAGCCAAGCGGGACTAGGGACTCACGAGCAGTACTTC	CASSQAGLGTHEQYF
TRBJ1-4	TRBV9	TRBD1	-	13	TGTGCCAGCAGCGCCGACAGGGCTGAAAAACTGTTTTTT	CASSADRAEKLFF
TRBJ2-7	TRBV7-2	-	-	13	TGTGCCAGCAGGACCCCTAGCTCCTACGAGCAGTACTTC	CASRTPSSYEQYF
TRBJ2-7	TRBV11-3	TRBD2	-	14	TGTGCCAGCACCAACGCGGGGGGTCTATACGAGCAGTACTTC	CASTNAGGLYEQYF
TRBJ2-3	TRBV12-3/TRBV12-4	-	few	15	TGTGCCAGCAGTTTAGCGCGACCTAGCACAGATACGCAGTATTTT	CASSLARPSTDTQYF
TRBJ2-2	TRBV7-6	-	few	14	TGTGCCAGCGGGGTAGCGGTGAACACCGGGGAGCTGTTTTTT	CASGVAVNTGELFF
TRBJ2-7	TRBV29-1	TRBD1	few	14	TGCAGCCCAAGCCTACAGGGGAAGACCTACGAGCAGTACTTC	CSPSLQGKTYEQYF
TRBJ2-2	TRBV12-3/TRBV12-4	TRBD2	few	12	TGTGCCGTGCGGGAGGGAGTCGGGGAGCTGTTTTTT	CAVREGVGELFF
TRBJ2-5	TRBV20-1	-	-	12	TGCAGTGCTAATGGACTTCAAGAGACCCAGTACTTC	CSANGLQETQYF
TRBJ2-2	TRBV5-6	-	many	15	TGTGCCAGCAGCTTTCTGGGGAGCAACACCGGGGAGCTGTTTTTT	CASSFLGSNTGELFF
TRBJ2-1	TRBV2	-	few	13	TGTGCCCCTCACCTGGGGGACTACAATGAGCAGTTCTTC	CAPHLGDYNEQFF
TRBJ1-1	TRBV5-1	-	many	14	TGCGCCAGCAGCTTGACGCCGATGAACACTGAAGCTTTCTTT	CASSLTPMNTEAFF
TRBJ2-7	TRBV2	-	few	15	TGTGCCAGCAGTGAAGGAGGGGCCGGCTCCTACGAGCAGTACTTC	CASSEGGAGSYEQYF
TRBJ1-5	TRBV6-5	-	few	15	TGTGCCAGCAGTTACTCGTTGGCAGCGAACCAGCCCCAGCATTTT	CASSYSLAANQPQHF
TRBJ2-7	TRBV7-2	TRBD1	-	17	TGTGCCAGCAGCCCCACATTAGGGACAGGGGGTCCCTACGAGCAGTACTTC	CASSPTLGTGGPYEQYF
TRBJ1-6	TRBV7-2	-	-	13	TGTGCCAGCCGTCCGGTCTATAATTCACCCCTCCACTTT	CASRPVYNSPLHF
TRBJ2-2	TRBV12-3/TRBV12-4	-	many	12	TGTGCCAGCAGTTTACGGCAAGGGGAGCTGTTTTTT	CASSLRQGELFF